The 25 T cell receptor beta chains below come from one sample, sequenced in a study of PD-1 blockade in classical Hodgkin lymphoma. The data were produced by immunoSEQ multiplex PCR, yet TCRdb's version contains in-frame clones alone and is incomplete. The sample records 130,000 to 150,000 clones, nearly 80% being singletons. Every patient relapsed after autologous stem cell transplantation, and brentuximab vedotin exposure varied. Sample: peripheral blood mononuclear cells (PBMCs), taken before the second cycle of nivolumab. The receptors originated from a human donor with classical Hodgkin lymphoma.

The CDR3 sequence: CASSLGRANTGELFF. CDR3 DNA: TGCGCCAGCAGCCTAGGACGGGCGAACACCGGGGAGCTGTTTTTT. This chain connects TRBV4-1 to TRBJ2-2; D is ambiguous. The CDR3 sequence is 15 residues long. The V end lost 4 bases, the J end lost 0 bases, and 9 bases lay between the germline ends. Per germline, CDR1 MGHRA and CDR2 YSYEKL.

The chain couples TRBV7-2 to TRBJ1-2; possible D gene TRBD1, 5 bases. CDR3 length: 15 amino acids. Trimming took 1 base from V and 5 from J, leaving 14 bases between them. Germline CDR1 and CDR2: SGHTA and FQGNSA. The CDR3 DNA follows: TGTGCCAGCAGCTTAGAGGGGACCATCCCGTATGGCTACACCTTC. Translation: CASSLEGTIPYGYTF.

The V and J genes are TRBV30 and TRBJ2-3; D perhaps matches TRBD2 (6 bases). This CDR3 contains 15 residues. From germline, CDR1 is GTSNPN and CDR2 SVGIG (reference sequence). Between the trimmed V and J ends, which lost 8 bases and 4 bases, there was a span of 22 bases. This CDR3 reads CAITSGTTGADTQYF. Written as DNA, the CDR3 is TGTGCCATCACGTCCGGGACCACGGGAGCAGATACGCAGTATTTT.

The CDR3 sequence: CASSLGSGSVTDTQYF. The CDR3 bases are TGTGCCAGCAGCTTGGGTAGCGGGAGCGTAACAGATACGCAGTATTTT. This chain joins TRBV7-9 and TRBJ2-3, with 9 bases aligning to TRBD2. This CDR3 has 16 amino acids. After removal of 3 bases from V and 3 bases from J, the junction contained 7 bases not matched to a gene. Germline loops: CDR1 SEHNR, CDR2 FQNEAQ (reference sequence).

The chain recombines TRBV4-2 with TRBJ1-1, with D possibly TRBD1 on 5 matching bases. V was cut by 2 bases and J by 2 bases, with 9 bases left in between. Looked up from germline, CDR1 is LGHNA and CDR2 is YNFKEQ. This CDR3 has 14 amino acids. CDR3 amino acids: CASSQLDSNTEAFF. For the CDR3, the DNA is TGTGCCAGCAGCCAACTAGACAGCAACACTGAAGCTTTCTTT.

CDR3 protein: CASSSLPQGRDEQFF. The CDR3 region has the DNA TGTGCCAGCAGCTCTCTCCCACAGGGCAGGGATGAGCAGTTCTTC. The chain couples TRBV6-5 to TRBJ2-1; a possible D gene is TRBD1 (6 bases). V lost 6 bases and J 8 bases, leaving 20 bases between the germline ends. Looked up from germline, CDR1 is MNHEY and CDR2 is SVGAGI. The CDR3 is 15 amino acids.

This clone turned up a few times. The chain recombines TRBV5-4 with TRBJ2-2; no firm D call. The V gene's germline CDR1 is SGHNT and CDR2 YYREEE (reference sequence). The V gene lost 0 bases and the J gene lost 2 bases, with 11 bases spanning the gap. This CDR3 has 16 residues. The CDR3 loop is CASSLGLPANTGELFF. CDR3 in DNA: TGTGCCAGCAGCTTGGGACTCCCAGCAAACACCGGGGAGCTGTTTTTT.

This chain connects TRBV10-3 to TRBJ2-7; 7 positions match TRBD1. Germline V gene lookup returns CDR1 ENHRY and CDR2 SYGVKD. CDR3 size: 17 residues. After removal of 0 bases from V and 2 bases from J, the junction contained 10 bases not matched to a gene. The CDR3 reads CAISESLSGTVTYEQYF. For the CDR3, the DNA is TGTGCCATCAGTGAGTCTCTATCCGGGACAGTTACCTACGAGCAGTACTTC.

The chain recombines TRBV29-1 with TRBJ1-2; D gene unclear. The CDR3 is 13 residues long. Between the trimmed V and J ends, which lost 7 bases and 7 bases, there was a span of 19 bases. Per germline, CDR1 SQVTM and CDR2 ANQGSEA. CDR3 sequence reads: CSAFSRTLLGYTF. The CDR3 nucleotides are TGCAGCGCCTTCTCCCGGACCCTCCTTGGCTACACCTTC. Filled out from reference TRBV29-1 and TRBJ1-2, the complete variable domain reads SAVISQKPSRDICQRGTSLTIQCQVDSQVTMMFWYRQQPGQSLTLIATANQGSEATYESGFVIDKFPISRPNLTFSTLTVSNMSPEDSSIYLCSAFSRTLLGYTFGSGTRLTVV.

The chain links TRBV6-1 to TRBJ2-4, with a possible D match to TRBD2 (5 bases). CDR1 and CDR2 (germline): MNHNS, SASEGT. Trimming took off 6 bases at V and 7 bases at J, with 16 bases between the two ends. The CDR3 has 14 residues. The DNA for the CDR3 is TGTGCCAGCAGGAATCCGGGGATACTGAACATTCAGTACTTC. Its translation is CASRNPGILNIQYF.

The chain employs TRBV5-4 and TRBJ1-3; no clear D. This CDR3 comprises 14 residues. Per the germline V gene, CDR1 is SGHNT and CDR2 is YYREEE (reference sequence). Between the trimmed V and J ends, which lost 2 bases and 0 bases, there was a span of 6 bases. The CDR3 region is CASSFTGSGNTIYF. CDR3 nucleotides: TGTGCCAGCAGCTTTACGGGCTCTGGAAACACCATATATTTT.

The CDR3, as DNA: TGTGCCATCAGTGAGTTCCGGGGGGATGGAGGCTACACCTTC. Amino acids: CAISEFRGDGGYTF. The chain uses TRBV10-3 and TRBJ1-2, with D possibly TRBD1 on 5 matching bases. Germline V gene sequence: CDR1 ENHRY, CDR2 SYGVKD. V lost 1 base, J lost 8 bases, and 14 bases lay in between. The CDR3 covers 14 residues.

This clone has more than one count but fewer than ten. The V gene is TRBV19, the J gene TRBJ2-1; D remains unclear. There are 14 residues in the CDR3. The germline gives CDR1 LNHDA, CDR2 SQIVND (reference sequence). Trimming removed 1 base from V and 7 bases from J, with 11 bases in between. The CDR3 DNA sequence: TGTGCCAGTAGTATAGGGACCAACCTAAATGAGCAGTTCTTC. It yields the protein CASSIGTNLNEQFF.

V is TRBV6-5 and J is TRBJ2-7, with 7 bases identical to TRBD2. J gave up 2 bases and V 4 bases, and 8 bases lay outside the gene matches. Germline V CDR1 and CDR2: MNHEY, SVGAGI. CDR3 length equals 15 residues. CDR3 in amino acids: CASSLSWGGAYEQYF. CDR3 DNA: TGTGCCAGCAGTTTGAGTTGGGGGGGGGCCTACGAGCAGTACTTC.

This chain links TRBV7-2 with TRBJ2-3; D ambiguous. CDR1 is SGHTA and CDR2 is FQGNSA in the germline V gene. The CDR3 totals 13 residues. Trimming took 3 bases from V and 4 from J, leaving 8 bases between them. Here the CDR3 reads CASSFRASDTQYF. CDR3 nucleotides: TGTGCCAGCAGCTTCCGAGCGTCAGATACGCAGTATTTT.

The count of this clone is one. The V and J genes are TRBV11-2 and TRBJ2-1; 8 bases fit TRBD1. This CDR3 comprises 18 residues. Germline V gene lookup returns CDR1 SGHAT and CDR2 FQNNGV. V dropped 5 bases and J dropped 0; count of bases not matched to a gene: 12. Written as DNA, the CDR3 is TGTGCCAGCAGCCCCACATTCAGGGGGCCCAGCTCCTACAATGAGCAGTTCTTC. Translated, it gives CASSPTFRGPSSYNEQFF.

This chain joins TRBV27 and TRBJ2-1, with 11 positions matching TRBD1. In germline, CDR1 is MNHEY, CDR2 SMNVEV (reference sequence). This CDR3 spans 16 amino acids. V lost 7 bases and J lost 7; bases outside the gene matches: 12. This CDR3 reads CASKGYTGTGGNEQFF. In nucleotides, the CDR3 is TGTGCCAGCAAGGGATATACCGGGACAGGGGGTAATGAGCAGTTCTTC.

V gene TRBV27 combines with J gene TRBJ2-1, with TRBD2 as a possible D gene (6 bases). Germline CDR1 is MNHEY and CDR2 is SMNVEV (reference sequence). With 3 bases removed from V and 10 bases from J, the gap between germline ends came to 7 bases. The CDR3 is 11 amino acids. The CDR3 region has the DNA TGTGCCAGCAGTTTCGCGGGAGAGCAGTTCTTC. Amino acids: CASSFAGEQFF.

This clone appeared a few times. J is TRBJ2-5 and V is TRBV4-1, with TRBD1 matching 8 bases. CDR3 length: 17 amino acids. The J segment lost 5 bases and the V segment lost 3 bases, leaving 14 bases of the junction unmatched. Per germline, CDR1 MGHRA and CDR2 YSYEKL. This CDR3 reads CASSHPSGRGLLETQYF. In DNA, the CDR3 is TGCGCCAGCAGCCACCCCTCGGGCAGGGGGCTTTTGGAGACCCAGTACTTC.

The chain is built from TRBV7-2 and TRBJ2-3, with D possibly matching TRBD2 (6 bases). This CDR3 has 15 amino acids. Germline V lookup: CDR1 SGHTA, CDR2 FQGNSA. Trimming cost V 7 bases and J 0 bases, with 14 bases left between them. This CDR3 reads CASTETGLSTDTQYF. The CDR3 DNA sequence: TGTGCCAGCACCGAAACGGGACTCAGCACAGATACGCAGTATTTT.

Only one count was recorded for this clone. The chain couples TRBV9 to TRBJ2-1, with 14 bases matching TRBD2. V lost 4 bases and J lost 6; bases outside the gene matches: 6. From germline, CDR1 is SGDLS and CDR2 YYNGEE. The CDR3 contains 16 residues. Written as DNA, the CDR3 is TGTGCCAGCAGCATCCGACTAGCGGGAGGGATCAATGAGCAGTTCTTC. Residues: CASSIRLAGGINEQFF.

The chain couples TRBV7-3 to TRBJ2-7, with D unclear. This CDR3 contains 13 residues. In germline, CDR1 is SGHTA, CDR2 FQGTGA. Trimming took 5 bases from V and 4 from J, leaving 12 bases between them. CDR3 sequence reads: CASSIGPKYEQYF. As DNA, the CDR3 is TGTGCCAGCAGCATCGGGCCGAAGTACGAGCAGTACTTC. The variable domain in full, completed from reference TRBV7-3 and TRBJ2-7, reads GAGVSQTPSNKVTEKGKYVELRCDPISGHTALYWYRQSLGQGPEFLIYFQGTGAADDSGLPNDRFFAVRPEGSVSTLKIQRTERGDSAVYLCASSIGPKYEQYFGPGTRLTVT.

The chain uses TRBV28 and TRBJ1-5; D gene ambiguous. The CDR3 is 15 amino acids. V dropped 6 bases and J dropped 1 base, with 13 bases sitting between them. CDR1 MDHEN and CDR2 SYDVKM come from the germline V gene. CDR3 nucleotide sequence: TGTGCCAGCAGCCCCAGCTCGGGGAGCAATCAGCCCCAGCATTTT. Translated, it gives CASSPSSGSNQPQHF.

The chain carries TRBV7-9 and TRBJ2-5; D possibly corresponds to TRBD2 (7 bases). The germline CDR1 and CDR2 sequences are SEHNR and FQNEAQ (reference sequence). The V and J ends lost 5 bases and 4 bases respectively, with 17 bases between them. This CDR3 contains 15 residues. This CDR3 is CASSPSGGGGETQYF. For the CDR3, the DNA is TGTGCCAGCAGCCCTTCGGGGGGCGGGGGAGAGACCCAGTACTTC.

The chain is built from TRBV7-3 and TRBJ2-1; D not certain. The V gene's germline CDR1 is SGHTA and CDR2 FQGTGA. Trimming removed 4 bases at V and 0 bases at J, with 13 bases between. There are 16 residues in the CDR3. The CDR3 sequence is CASSWIAPSSYNEQFF. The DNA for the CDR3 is TGTGCCAGCAGCTGGATAGCTCCTAGCTCCTACAATGAGCAGTTCTTC.